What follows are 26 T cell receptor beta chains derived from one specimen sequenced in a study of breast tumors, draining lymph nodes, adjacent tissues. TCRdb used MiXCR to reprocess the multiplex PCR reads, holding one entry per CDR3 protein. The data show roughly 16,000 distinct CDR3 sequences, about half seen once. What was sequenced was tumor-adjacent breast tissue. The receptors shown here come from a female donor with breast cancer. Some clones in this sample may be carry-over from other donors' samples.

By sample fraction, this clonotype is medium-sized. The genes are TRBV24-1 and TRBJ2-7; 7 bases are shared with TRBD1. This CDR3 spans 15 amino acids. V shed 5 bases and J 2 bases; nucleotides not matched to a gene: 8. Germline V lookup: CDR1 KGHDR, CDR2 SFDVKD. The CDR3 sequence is CATSGITGATYEQYF. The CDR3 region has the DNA TGTGCCACCAGTGGAATCACAGGGGCGACCTACGAGCAGTACTTC.

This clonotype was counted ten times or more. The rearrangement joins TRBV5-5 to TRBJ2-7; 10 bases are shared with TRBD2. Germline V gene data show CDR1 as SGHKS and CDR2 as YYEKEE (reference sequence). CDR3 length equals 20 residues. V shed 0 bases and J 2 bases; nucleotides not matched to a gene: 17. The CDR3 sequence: CASSLVQGGDSGRIAYEQYF. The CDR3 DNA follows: TGTGCCAGCAGCTTGGTACAGGGGGGTGATAGCGGGAGGATTGCCTACGAGCAGTACTTC.

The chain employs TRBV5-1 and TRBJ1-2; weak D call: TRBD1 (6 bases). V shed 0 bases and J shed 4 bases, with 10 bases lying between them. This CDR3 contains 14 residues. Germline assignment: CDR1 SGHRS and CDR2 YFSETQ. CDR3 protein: CASSLGDNSYGYTF. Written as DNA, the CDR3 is TGCGCCAGCAGCTTGGGGGACAACAGCTATGGCTACACCTTC.

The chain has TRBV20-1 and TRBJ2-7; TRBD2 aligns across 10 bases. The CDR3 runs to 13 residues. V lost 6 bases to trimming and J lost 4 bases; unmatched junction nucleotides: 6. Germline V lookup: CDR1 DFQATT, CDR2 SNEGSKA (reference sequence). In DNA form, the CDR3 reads TGCAGTGCCAGCCCTAGCGGGAGTTACGAGCAGTACTTC. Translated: CSASPSGSYEQYF.

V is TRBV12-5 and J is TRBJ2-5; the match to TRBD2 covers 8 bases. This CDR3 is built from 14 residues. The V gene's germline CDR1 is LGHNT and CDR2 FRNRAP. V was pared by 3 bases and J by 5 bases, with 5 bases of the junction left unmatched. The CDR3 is CASGLAGVMETQYF. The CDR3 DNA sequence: TGTGCTAGTGGTTTAGCGGGAGTCATGGAGACCCAGTACTTC.

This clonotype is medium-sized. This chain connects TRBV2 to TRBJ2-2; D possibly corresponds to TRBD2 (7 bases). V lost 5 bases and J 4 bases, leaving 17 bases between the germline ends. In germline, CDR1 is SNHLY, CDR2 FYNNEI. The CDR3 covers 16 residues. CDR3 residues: CASSKEGGIGTGELFF. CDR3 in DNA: TGTGCCAGCAGTAAAGAGGGGGGGATTGGCACCGGGGAGCTGTTTTTT.

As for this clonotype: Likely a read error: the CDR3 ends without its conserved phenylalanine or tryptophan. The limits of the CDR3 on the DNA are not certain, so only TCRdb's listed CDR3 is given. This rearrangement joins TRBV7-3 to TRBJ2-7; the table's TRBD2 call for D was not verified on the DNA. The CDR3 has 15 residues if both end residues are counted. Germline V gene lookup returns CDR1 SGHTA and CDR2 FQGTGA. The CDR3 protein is CASSLAGQDVSRERS.

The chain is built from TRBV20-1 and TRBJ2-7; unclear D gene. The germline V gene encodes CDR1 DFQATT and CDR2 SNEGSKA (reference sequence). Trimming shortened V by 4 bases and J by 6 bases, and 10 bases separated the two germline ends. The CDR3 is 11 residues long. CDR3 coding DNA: TGCAGTGCTACCCTAGAGTTCGAGCAGTACTTC. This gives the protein CSATLEFEQYF.

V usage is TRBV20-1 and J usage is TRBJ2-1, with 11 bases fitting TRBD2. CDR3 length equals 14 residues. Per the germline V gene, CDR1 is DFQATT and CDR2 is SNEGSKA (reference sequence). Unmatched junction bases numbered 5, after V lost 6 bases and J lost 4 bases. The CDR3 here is CSATTSGVYNEQFF. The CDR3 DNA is TGCAGTGCCACGACTAGCGGGGTTTACAATGAGCAGTTCTTC.

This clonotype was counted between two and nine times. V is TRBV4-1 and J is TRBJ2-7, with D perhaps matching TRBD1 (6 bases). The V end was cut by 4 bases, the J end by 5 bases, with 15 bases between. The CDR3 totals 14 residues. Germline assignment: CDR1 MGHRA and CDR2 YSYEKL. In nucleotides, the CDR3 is TGCGCCAGCAGCCGACCGGGACACCAGCACGAGCAGTACTTC. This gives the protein CASSRPGHQHEQYF.

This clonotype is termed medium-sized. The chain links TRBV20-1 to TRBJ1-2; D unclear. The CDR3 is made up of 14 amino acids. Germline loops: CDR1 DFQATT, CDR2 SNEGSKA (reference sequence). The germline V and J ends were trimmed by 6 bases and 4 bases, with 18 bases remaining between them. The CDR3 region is CSAPVSNPIYGYTF. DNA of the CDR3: TGCAGTGCACCCGTGTCTAACCCCATCTATGGCTACACCTTC.

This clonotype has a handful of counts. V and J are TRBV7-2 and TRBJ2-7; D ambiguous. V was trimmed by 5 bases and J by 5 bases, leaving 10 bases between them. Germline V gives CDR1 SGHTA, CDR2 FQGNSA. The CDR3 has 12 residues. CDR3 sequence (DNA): TGTGCCAGCAGCCTGTTTTCCGACGAGCAGTACTTC. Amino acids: CASSLFSDEQYF.

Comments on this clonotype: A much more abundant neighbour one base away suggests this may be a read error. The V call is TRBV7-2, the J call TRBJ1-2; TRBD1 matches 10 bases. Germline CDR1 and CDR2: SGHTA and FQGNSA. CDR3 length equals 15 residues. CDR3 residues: CASSLAPGQGYGYPF. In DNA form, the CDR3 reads TGTGCCAGCAGCTTAGCTCCGGGACAGGGGTATGGCTACCCCTTC.

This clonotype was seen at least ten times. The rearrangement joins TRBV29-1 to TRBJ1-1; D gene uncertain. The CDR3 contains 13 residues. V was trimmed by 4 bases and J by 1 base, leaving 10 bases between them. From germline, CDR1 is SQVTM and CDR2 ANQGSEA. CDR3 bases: TGCAGCGTTGGAGTCAGTCAGAACACTGAAGCTTTCTTT. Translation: CSVGVSQNTEAFF.

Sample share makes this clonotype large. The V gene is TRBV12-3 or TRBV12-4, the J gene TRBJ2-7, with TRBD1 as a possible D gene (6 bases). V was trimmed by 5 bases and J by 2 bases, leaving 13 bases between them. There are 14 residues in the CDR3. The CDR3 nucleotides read TGTGCCAGCAGTCCAGTTAAGGGGGCCTACGAGCAGTACTTC. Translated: CASSPVKGAYEQYF.

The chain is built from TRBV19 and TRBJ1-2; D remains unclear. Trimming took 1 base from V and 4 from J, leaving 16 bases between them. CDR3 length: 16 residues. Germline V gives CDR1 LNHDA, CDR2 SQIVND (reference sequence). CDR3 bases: TGTGCCAGTAGTATAGCCTGGAGTGAACGGGGCTATGGCTACACCTTC. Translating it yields CASSIAWSERGYGYTF.

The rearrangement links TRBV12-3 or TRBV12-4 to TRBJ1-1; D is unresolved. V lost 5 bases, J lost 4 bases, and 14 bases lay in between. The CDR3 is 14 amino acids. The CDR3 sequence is CASSLLPRGTEAFF. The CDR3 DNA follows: TGTGCCAGCAGTCTTCTGCCCCGCGGCACTGAAGCTTTCTTT.

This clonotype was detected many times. Here the CDR3 DNA reads TGTGCCAGCAGCTTAAAAACAGGGCCGAACTCTGGGGCCAACGTCCTGACTTTC. Translation: CASSLKTGPNSGANVLTF. The chain recombines TRBV7-9 with TRBJ2-6, with a possible D match to TRBD1 (6 bases). The CDR3 covers 18 residues. V gave up 2 bases and J gave up 0 bases, with 14 bases separating them. Germline V CDR1 and CDR2: SEHNR, FQNEAQ (reference sequence).

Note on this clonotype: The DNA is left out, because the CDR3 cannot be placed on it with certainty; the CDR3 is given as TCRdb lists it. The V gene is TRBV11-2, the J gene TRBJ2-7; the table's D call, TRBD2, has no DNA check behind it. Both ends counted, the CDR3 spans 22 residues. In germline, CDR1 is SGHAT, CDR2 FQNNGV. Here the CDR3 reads CASSLASGSTGELFFGEGEQYF.

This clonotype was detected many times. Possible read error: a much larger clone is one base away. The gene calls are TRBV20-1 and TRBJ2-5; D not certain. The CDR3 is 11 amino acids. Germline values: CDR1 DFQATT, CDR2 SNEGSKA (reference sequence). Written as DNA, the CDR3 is TGCAGTGCTAGAAAAAACCTGGTTCAGTCCTTC. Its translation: CSARKNLVQSF.

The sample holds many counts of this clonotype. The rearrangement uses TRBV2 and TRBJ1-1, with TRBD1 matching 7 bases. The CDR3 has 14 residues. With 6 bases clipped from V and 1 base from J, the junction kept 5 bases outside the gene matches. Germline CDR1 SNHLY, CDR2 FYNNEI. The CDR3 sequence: CASRVGQQNTEAFF. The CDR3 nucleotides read TGTGCCAGCAGGGTGGGACAGCAGAACACTGAAGCTTTCTTT. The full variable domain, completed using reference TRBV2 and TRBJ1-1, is EPEVTQTPSHQVTQMGQEVILRCVPISNHLYFYWYRQILGQKVEFLVSFYNNEISEKSEIFDDQFSVERPDGSNFTLKIRSTKLEDSAMYFCASRVGQQNTEAFFGQGTRLTVV.

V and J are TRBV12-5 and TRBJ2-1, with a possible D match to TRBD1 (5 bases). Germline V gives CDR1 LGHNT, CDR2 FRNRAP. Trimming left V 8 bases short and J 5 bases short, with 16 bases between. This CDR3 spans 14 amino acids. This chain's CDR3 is CASCPPTGNNEQFF. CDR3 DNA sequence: TGTGCTAGTTGTCCCCCAACAGGAAACAATGAGCAGTTCTTC.

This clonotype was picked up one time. For the CDR3, the DNA is TGTGCCAGCAGTGGCCAAACAGATACGCAGTATTTT. Encoded protein: CASSGQTDTQYF. V and J are TRBV2 and TRBJ2-3; D remains ambiguous. V lost 4 bases, J lost 3 bases, and 5 bases lay in between. Per the germline V gene, CDR1 is SNHLY and CDR2 is FYNNEI. The CDR3 consists of 12 residues.

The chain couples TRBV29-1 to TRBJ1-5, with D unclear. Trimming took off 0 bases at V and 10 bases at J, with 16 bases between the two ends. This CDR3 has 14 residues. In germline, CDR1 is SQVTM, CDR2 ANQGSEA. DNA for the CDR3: TGCAGCGTTGAAGATCCCACCTACCCCCTCCCCCAGCATTTT. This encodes CSVEDPTYPLPQHF.

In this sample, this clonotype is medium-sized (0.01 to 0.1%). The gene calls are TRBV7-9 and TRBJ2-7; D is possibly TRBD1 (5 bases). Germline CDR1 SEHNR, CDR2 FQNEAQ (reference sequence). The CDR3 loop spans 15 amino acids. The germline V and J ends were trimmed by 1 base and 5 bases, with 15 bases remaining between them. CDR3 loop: CASSLGAGLMDEQYF. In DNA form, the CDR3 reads TGTGCCAGCAGCTTAGGCGCAGGGCTGATGGACGAGCAGTACTTC.

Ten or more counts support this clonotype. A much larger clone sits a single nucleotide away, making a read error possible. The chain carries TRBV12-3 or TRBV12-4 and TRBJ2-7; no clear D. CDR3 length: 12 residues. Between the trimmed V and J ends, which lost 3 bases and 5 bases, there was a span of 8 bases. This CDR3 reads CASSFGPHEQYF. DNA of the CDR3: TGTGCCAGCAGTTTCGGCCCCCACGAGCAGTACTTC.